This paragraph reports one T cell receptor beta chain. This record comes from a study of blood T cell repertoires in COVID-19. The method was immunoSEQ multiplex PCR; TCRdb's version includes in-frame clones alone and lacks a portion of them. The sample contains 150,000 to 200,000 clones, about 83% of which appear only once. The junction had 9 bases not matched to a gene; V was cut back by 2 bases and J by 4 bases. The CDR3 covers 16 residues. Germline V gene sequence: CDR1 SGHRS, CDR2 YFSETQ. V usage is TRBV5-1 and J usage is TRBJ2-3, with TRBD2 matching 8 bases. This clonotype was obtained from a man between 35 and 55 years old who had recovered from COVID-19. Sequencing was performed on peripheral blood. CDR3 in amino acids: CASSFFREGPADTQYF. The CDR3 DNA follows: TGCGCCAGCAGCTTCTTCCGGGAGGGCCCGGCAGATACGCAGTATTTT.